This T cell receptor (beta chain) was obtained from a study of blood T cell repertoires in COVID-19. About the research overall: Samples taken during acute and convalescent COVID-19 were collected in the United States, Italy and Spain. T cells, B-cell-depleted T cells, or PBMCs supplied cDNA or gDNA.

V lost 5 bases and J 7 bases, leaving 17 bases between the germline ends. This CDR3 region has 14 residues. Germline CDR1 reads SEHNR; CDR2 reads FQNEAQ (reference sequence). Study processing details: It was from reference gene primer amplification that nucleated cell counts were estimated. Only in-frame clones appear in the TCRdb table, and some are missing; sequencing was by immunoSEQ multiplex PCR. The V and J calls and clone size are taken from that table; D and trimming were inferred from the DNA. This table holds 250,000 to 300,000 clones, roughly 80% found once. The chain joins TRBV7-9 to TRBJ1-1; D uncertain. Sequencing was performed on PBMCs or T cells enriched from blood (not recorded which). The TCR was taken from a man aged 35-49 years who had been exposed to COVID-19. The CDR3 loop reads CASSTPRPVHEAFF. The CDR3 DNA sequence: TGTGCCAGCAGCACACCTAGACCCGTTCATGAAGCTTTCTTT.